The 10 T cell receptor beta chains given below trace back to one sample, sequenced in a study of T cells in localized non-small cell lung cancer. Sequenced by immunoSEQ multiplex PCR; TCRdb stores in-frame clones only, minus some. The sample holds approximately 1,500 clones; around a quarter are singletons and the top ten take around 12%. Specimen: normal lung tissue next to the tumor, collected before any cancer treatment. These receptors were taken from a male donor older than 55 with stage I lung adenocarcinoma.

This sequence joins TRBV19 and TRBJ1-4; possibly TRBD1 for D (6 bases). Germline loops: CDR1 LNHDA, CDR2 SQIVND (reference sequence). This CDR3 has 14 amino acids. V was trimmed by 9 bases and J by 4 bases, leaving 15 bases between them. CDR3 sequence (DNA): TGTGCCAGCGGATTGACAGGCGTTAATGAAAAACTGTTTTTT. This sequence encodes CASGLTGVNEKLFF.

The rearrangement links TRBV30 to TRBJ2-7; 7 bases agree with TRBD2. V lost 2 bases to trimming and J lost 0 bases; unmatched junction nucleotides: 13. CDR3 size: 17 residues. Looked up from germline, CDR1 is GTSNPN and CDR2 is SVGIG (reference sequence). The CDR3 region is CAWSRTRDRFGSYEQYF. As DNA, the CDR3 is TGTGCCTGGAGTCGGACTAGAGACCGATTCGGCTCCTACGAGCAGTACTTC.

This clone is termed large. The chain carries TRBV6-8 and TRBJ1-4; 7 bases match TRBD1. CDR1 is MNHGY and CDR2 is SAAAGT in the germline V gene. This CDR3 is 15 amino acids long. V shed 4 bases and J 7 bases; nucleotides not matched to a gene: 9. CDR3 nucleotide sequence: TGTGCCAGCAGTTCACCCAGGGGGTCGGGTGAAAAACTGTTTTTT. Its protein product is CASSSPRGSGEKLFF.

This chain connects TRBV6-8 to TRBJ2-1, with TRBD2 matching over 12 bases. CDR3 length: 18 residues. Germline V gene sequence: CDR1 MNHGY, CDR2 SAAAGT. V shed 4 bases, J shed 4 bases, and the junction held 11 bases outside the gene matches. The CDR3 DNA reads as TGTGCCAGCAGTTTAAGGGCCGGGGGACTAGCGGGTTACAATGAGCAGTTCTTC. It encodes CASSLRAGGLAGYNEQFF.

V and J are TRBV11-3 and TRBJ2-1, with 8 bases matching TRBD1. Per germline, CDR1 SGHNT and CDR2 YENEEA. The V and J ends lost 3 bases and 4 bases, in that order; junction bases with no gene match: 5. The CDR3 has 15 residues. CDR3 in amino acids: CASSFGQGPYNEQFF. The CDR3, as DNA: TGTGCCAGCAGCTTCGGACAGGGACCTTACAATGAGCAGTTCTTC.

This clone has only a few counts. The rearrangement links TRBV6-8 to TRBJ2-5; the D gene is possibly TRBD2 (5 bases). Germline-derived CDR1 and CDR2 are MNHGY and SAAAGT. The CDR3 is made up of 13 amino acids. Trimming pared 2 bases from V and 7 bases from J, leaving 11 bases between. This CDR3 reads CASSYAEEGTQYF. The CDR3 nucleotides read TGTGCCAGCAGTTACGCGGAAGAGGGGACCCAGTACTTC.

This clone was found a few times. This chain connects TRBV11-3 to TRBJ2-2; 9 bases line up with TRBD1. CDR1 and CDR2 from the germline V gene are SGHNT and YENEEA. Trimming took 3 bases from V and 6 from J; bases not matched to a gene: 2. The CDR3 has 14 residues. The CDR3 reads CASSLNRGPGELFF. CDR3 DNA sequence: TGTGCCAGCAGCTTGAACAGGGGGCCCGGGGAGCTGTTTTTT. The full variable domain, in which reference TRBV11-3 and TRBJ2-2 provide the parts outside the CDR3, is EAGVVQSPRYKIIEKKQPVAFWCNPISGHNTLYWYLQNLGQGPELLIRYENEEAVDDSQLPKDRFSAERLKGVDSTLKIQPAELGDSAVYLCASSLNRGPGELFFGEGSRLTVL.

This clone has just a few counts. CDR3 sequence (DNA): TGTGCCAGCAGCTATACCGGGACAGGGGGCCTTGAGTACTTC. Amino acid sequence: CASSYTGTGGLEYF. The J gene is TRBJ2-5, the V gene TRBV11-3; 12 positions match TRBD1. The trim removed 4 bases at V and 12 bases at J, leaving 9 bases unmatched. The CDR3 has 14 amino acids. Per the germline V gene, CDR1 is SGHNT and CDR2 is YENEEA.

This clone has a handful of counts. This sequence joins TRBV9 and TRBJ2-7; D is perhaps TRBD1 or TRBD2 (7 bases each). Germline V gene sequence: CDR1 SGDLS, CDR2 YYNGEE. Trimming removed 1 base from V and 1 base from J, with 9 bases in between. The CDR3 is made up of 14 amino acids. This CDR3 is CASSVQGGSYEQYF. CDR3 nucleotides: TGTGCCAGCAGCGTACAGGGGGGGTCCTACGAGCAGTACTTC.

This clone is categorized as medium-sized. The chain recombines TRBV4-1 with TRBJ2-1; the match to TRBD2 covers 15 bases. J gave up 8 bases and V 2 bases, and 7 bases lay outside the gene matches. The CDR3 loop spans 17 amino acids. In germline, CDR1 is MGHRA, CDR2 YSYEKL. The CDR3 is CASSQFPGLAGGHEQFF. The CDR3 DNA is TGCGCCAGCAGCCAATTCCCGGGACTAGCGGGAGGACATGAGCAGTTCTTC.